The 21 T cell receptor beta chains listed next were all sequenced from one sample in a study of CD8 T cells in ankylosing spondylitis. Whole-study findings and limits: The study identified a TCR beta motif of seven or eight highly homologous variants that appeared characteristic of ankylosing spondylitis blood.

The antigens these receptors bind are not known. MiXCR was run by TCRdb on the 5' RACE reads, yielding one entry per CDR3 protein. The sample consists of about 390,000 distinct CDR3 sequences, 20% to 25% of them appearing once. The sequenced material came from blood, either unsorted or a sorted T cell fraction (not recorded which). The receptors were gathered from a male donor with ankylosing spondylitis.

This chain connects TRBV28 to TRBJ2-7, with 7 bases fitting TRBD2. J gave up 7 bases and V 6 bases, and 15 bases lay outside the gene matches. The CDR3 has 15 residues. Per the germline V gene, CDR1 is MDHEN and CDR2 is SYDVKM. The CDR3 loop is CASRVSGTKSSEQYF. The CDR3 DNA reads TGTGCCAGCAGGGTAAGCGGGACCAAGTCTAGTGAGCAGTACTTC.

CDR3 coding DNA: TGTGCCCTGGGGAGGGGCCGGTACGAGCAGTACTTC. Residues: CALGRGRYEQYF. The chain joins TRBV7-2 to TRBJ2-7, with 7 bases that match TRBD2. Trimming cost V 11 bases and J 4 bases; bases outside gene matches: 8. The CDR3 has 12 residues. In germline, CDR1 is SGHTA, CDR2 FQGNSA. The variable domain in full, completed from reference TRBV7-2 and TRBJ2-7, reads GAGVSQSPSNKVTEKGKDVELRCDPISGHTALYWYRQSLGQGLEFLIYFQGNSAPDKSGLPSDRFSAERTGGSVSTLTIQRTQQEDSAVYLCALGRGRYEQYFGPGTRLTVT.

This chain links TRBV12-3 or TRBV12-4 with TRBJ1-1; D possibly corresponds to TRBD1 (5 bases). Trimming shortened V by 5 bases and J by 5 bases, and 15 bases separated the two germline ends. This CDR3 is 14 amino acids long. The CDR3 DNA is TGTGCCAGCAGTAAGGGACGGGAAAGAACTGAAGCTTTCTTT. It codes for CASSKGRERTEAFF.

The chain is built from TRBV15 and TRBJ2-1; D is unresolved. V was clipped by 6 bases and J by 6 bases, with 18 bases between them. Germline V CDR1 and CDR2: LNHNV, YYDKDF (reference sequence). This CDR3 contains 15 residues. The CDR3 spells CATRSFTDVPNEQFF. The DNA of the CDR3 is TGTGCCACCAGGAGTTTTACCGACGTTCCCAATGAGCAGTTCTTC.

The V call is TRBV7-7, the J call TRBJ2-6, with 9 bases that match TRBD2. J lost 0 bases, V lost 5 bases, and 5 bases had no gene match. The V gene's germline CDR1 is SSHAT and CDR2 FNYEAQ (reference sequence). The CDR3 loop spans 17 amino acids. The CDR3 sequence: CASSGDSGSSGANVLTF. The CDR3 nucleotides read TGTGCCAGCAGCGGCGATAGCGGGAGCTCTGGGGCCAACGTCCTGACTTTC.

The V gene is TRBV4-1, the J gene TRBJ2-2; D gene uncertain. V dropped 0 bases and J dropped 4 bases, with 18 bases sitting between them. The CDR3 is 18 residues long. Germline lookup yields CDR1 MGHRA and CDR2 YSYEKL. CDR3 in amino acids: CASSQERAAIRATGELFF. For the CDR3, the DNA is TGCGCCAGCAGCCAAGAAAGGGCGGCGATTCGGGCCACCGGGGAGCTGTTTTTT.

This clonotype was recorded many times. The chain joins TRBV12-3 or TRBV12-4 to TRBJ2-2; 9 bases fit TRBD1. V dropped 3 bases and J dropped 4; count of bases not matched to a gene: 6. The CDR3 has 16 residues. CDR3 bases: TGTGCCAGCAGTTTCCTCGGGACAGGGCGCACCGGGGAGCTGTTTTTT. Residues: CASSFLGTGRTGELFF.

In this sample, this clonotype turned up a few times. CDR3 in amino acids: CASTDSYNSPLHF. The CDR3 nucleotides read TGTGCCAGTACTGACAGCTACAATTCACCCCTCCACTTT. This rearrangement joins TRBV19 to TRBJ1-6; maybe TRBD1 (5 bases). Germline lookup yields CDR1 LNHDA and CDR2 SQIVND (reference sequence). This CDR3 has 13 amino acids. V lost 7 bases and J lost 7, with 11 bases in between.

V is TRBV28 and J is TRBJ2-7; 11 bases fit TRBD2. V gave up 7 bases and J gave up 2 bases; unmatched junction bases: 7. CDR1 MDHEN and CDR2 SYDVKM come from the germline V gene. This CDR3 is built from 15 residues. CDR3 residues: CASTTAGLAAYEQYF. The DNA for the CDR3 is TGTGCCAGCACCACCGCGGGACTAGCGGCCTACGAGCAGTACTTC.

The chain combines TRBV5-1 with TRBJ2-1; 9 bases are a match to TRBD1. Germline lookup yields CDR1 SGHRS and CDR2 YFSETQ. The trim removed 3 bases at V and 8 bases at J, leaving 3 bases unmatched. The CDR3 has 13 amino acids. Here the CDR3 DNA reads TGCGCCAGCAGCTCAAGGACAGGGGATGAGCAGTTCTTC. Protein product: CASSSRTGDEQFF.

There are a few counts of this clonotype. The chain uses TRBV20-1 and TRBJ1-5, with 9 bases that match TRBD1. Germline V gives CDR1 DFQATT, CDR2 SNEGSKA (reference sequence). This CDR3 comprises 14 residues. J gave up 7 bases and V 6 bases, and 10 bases lay outside the gene matches. The CDR3 loop reads CSATGTGSLQPQHF. In DNA form, the CDR3 reads TGCAGTGCGACCGGGACAGGGAGTCTCCAGCCCCAGCATTTT.

This clonotype has more than one count but fewer than ten. The V and J genes are TRBV6-5 and TRBJ1-3; D is perhaps TRBD1 (5 bases). CDR3 size: 14 residues. Trimming stripped 2 bases from V and 4 bases from J, with 9 bases between. The germline V gene encodes CDR1 MNHEY and CDR2 SVGAGI. The CDR3 DNA reads as TGTGCCAGCAGTTACGGGACGTACGGAAACACCATATATTTT. Protein product: CASSYGTYGNTIYF.

The chain couples TRBV24-1 to TRBJ2-1; 12 bases match TRBD2. V lost 4 bases and J lost 9; bases outside the gene matches: 6. CDR1 is KGHDR and CDR2 is SFDVKD in the germline V gene. CDR3 length: 15 residues. CDR3 DNA: TGTGCCACCAGTGACCCGACTAGCGGGGGCCTTGAGCAGTTCTTC. It codes for CATSDPTSGGLEQFF.

In this sample, this clonotype turned up a few times. The chain uses TRBV24-1 and TRBJ2-1; 7 nucleotides agree with TRBD2. The germline CDR1 and CDR2 sequences are KGHDR and SFDVKD. CDR3 length equals 16 residues. J was trimmed by 7 bases and V by 0 bases; bases with no gene match: 8. The CDR3 protein is CATSDLGGRLGNEQFF. The CDR3 DNA follows: TGTGCCACCAGTGATTTGGGCGGGAGATTGGGGAATGAGCAGTTCTTC.

V and J are TRBV5-1 and TRBJ2-1, with no clear D. V was clipped by 2 bases and J by 1 base, with 13 bases between them. CDR3 length equals 16 residues. Germline CDR1 is SGHRS and CDR2 is YFSETQ. The chain's CDR3 is CASSLGSVGSYNEQFF. The CDR3 nucleotides are TGCGCCAGCAGCTTAGGGTCCGTGGGGTCCTACAATGAGCAGTTCTTC.

V is TRBV4-2 and J is TRBJ2-3; 8 positions match TRBD2. CDR3 length equals 19 residues. V shed 4 bases, J shed 6 bases, and the junction held 21 bases outside the gene matches. CDR1 and CDR2 from the germline V gene are LGHNA and YNFKEQ. The DNA for the CDR3 is TGTGCCAGCAGCCTTACCGCGGGGGGTAGCGGGGACCGTAGGGATACGCAGTATTTT. Protein product: CASSLTAGGSGDRRDTQYF.

V usage is TRBV20-1 and J usage is TRBJ1-2; 9 nucleotides match TRBD1. V was pared by 6 bases and J by 6 bases, with 11 bases of the junction left unmatched. Germline CDR1 and CDR2: DFQATT and SNEGSKA (reference sequence). The CDR3 loop spans 14 amino acids. DNA of the CDR3: TGCAGTGCCACAGGGGACAGGGTACTACATGGCTACACCTTC. Its protein is CSATGDRVLHGYTF.

The V call is TRBV2, the J call TRBJ2-7; D uncertain. From germline, CDR1 is SNHLY and CDR2 FYNNEI. This CDR3 has 15 amino acids. The V gene lost 2 bases and the J gene lost 7 bases, with 18 bases spanning the gap. The CDR3 nucleotides are TGTGCCAGCAGTGAATCGAGCTGGTCCCAAGGAGAGCAGTACTTC. It encodes CASSESSWSQGEQYF.

This clonotype has more than one count but fewer than ten. The chain joins TRBV20-1 to TRBJ1-5, with D perhaps TRBD1 (5 bases). V lost 0 bases and J 4 bases, leaving 13 bases between the germline ends. Per the germline V gene, CDR1 is DFQATT and CDR2 is SNEGSKA (reference sequence). The CDR3 is 15 amino acids. The CDR3 here is CSARDRLGGNQPQHF. The CDR3 DNA reads TGCAGTGCTAGAGATCGGCTGGGGGGAAATCAGCCCCAGCATTTT.

This clonotype was picked up a small number of times. The V and J genes are TRBV6-2 or TRBV6-3 and TRBJ2-7; D gene ambiguous. CDR1 is MNHEY and CDR2 is SVGEGT in the germline V gene. This CDR3 has 14 residues. V was cut by 4 bases and J by 3 bases, with 13 bases left in between. CDR3 sequence: CASSLTTDYYEQYF. CDR3 DNA sequence: TGTGCCAGCAGTTTAACGACCGATTACTACGAGCAGTACTTC.

This chain uses TRBV3-1 with TRBJ2-5; a weak D match, TRBD2 (5 bases). CDR1 and CDR2 (germline): LGHDT, YNNKEL (reference sequence). The CDR3 is 13 amino acids. V gave up 3 bases and J gave up 5 bases, with 10 bases separating them. CDR3 coding DNA: TGTGCCAGCAGCCAGAGGGTCCGGGAGACCCAGTACTTC. This codes for CASSQRVRETQYF.